What follows is one T cell receptor beta chain and its context. Its antigen remains unidentified. The germline V gene has CDR1 SQVTM and CDR2 ANQGSEA. The CDR3 length is 13 residues. Between the trimmed V and J ends, which lost 6 bases and 0 bases, there was a span of 11 bases. The study ran its PCR with 60 Vbeta and 13 Jbeta primers. Some clones are missing from TCRdb's copy, which holds only in-frame ones; the method was immunoSEQ multiplex PCR. Found here are a few hundred thousand clones, approximately 90% of them singletons; the top ten hold around 2.1%. It was healthy bone marrow donors who served as donors. Donors were ostensibly healthy at sampling, although undocumented immune exposures were probable. This record comes from a study of cytomegalovirus exposure and HLA in healthy donors. Study findings and constraints: Under in vitro conditions, a few CMV-associated chains were confirmed as specific for CMV antigens.

Material for sequencing was PBMCs. J is TRBJ1-1 and V is TRBV29-1; D gene unclear. The TCR sequence derives from a woman under 30 in good health and CMV-seronegative. CDR3 protein: CSVVRIMNTEAFF. The CDR3 DNA reads as TGCAGCGTAGTCAGAATCATGAACACTGAAGCTTTCTTT. The full variable domain, with the rest looked up from reference TRBV29-1 and TRBJ1-1, is SAVISQKPSRDICQRGTSLTIQCQVDSQVTMMFWYRQQPGQSLTLIATANQGSEATYESGFVIDKFPISRPNLTFSTLTVSNMSPEDSSIYLCSVVRIMNTEAFFGQGTRLTVV.